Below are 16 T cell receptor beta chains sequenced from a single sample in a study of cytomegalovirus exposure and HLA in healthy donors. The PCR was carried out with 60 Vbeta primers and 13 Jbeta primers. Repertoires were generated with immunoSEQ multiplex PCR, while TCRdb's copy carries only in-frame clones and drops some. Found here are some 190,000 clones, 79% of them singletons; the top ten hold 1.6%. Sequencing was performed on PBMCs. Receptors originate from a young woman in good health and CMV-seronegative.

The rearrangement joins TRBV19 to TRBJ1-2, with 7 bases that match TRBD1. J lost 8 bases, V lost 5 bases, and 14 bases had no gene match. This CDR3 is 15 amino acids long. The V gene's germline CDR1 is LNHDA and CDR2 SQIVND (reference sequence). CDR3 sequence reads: CASSGGRDRWYGYTF. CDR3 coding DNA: TGTGCCAGTAGTGGGGGACGGGACAGATGGTACGGCTACACCTTC.

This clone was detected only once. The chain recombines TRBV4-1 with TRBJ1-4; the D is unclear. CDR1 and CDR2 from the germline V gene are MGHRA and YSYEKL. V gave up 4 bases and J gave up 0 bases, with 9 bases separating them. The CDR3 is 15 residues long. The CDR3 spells CASSLTVATNEKLFF. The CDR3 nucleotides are TGCGCCAGCAGCCTTACGGTCGCAACTAATGAAAAACTGTTTTTT.

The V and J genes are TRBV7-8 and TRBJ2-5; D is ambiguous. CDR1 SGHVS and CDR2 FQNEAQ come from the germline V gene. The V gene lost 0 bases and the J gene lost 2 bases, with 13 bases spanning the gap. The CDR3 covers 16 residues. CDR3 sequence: CASSLAERQDQETQYF. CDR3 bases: TGTGCCAGCAGCTTAGCTGAACGGCAGGATCAAGAGACCCAGTACTTC.

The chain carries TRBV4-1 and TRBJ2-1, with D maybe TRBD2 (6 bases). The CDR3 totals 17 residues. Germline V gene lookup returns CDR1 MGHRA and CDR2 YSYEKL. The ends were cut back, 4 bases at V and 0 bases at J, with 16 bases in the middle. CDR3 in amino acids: CASSLLLEGSSYNEQFF. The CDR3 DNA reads TGCGCCAGCAGCCTCCTCCTGGAGGGGAGCTCCTACAATGAGCAGTTCTTC.

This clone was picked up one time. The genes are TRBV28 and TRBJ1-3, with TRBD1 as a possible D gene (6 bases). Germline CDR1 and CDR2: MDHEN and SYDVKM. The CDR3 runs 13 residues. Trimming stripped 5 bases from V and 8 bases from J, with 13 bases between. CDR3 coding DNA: TGTGCCAGCAGTCAAAGGACAGATTACACCATATATTTT. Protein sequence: CASSQRTDYTIYF.

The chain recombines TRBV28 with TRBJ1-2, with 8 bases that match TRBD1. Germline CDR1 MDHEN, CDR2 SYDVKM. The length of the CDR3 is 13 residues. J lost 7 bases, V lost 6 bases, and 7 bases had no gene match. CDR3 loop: CASRPRQGAGYTF. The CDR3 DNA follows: TGTGCCAGCAGGCCCCGGCAGGGGGCTGGCTACACCTTC.

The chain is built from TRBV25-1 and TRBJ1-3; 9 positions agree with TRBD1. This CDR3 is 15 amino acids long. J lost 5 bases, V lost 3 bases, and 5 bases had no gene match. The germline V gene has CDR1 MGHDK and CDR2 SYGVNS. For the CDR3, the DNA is TGTGCCAGCAGTGATGTGGGACAGGGTCGAAACACCATATATTTT. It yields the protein CASSDVGQGRNTIYF.

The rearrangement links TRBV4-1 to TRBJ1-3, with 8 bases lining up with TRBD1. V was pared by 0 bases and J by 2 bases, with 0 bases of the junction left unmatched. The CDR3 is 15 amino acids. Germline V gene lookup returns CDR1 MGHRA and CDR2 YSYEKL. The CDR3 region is CASSQEGQAGNTIYF. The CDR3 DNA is TGCGCCAGCAGCCAAGAGGGACAGGCTGGAAACACCATATATTTT.

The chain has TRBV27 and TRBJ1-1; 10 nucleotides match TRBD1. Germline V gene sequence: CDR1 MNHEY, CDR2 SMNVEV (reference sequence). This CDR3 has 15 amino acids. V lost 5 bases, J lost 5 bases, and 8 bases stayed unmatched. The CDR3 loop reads CASSPRTGGFTEAFF. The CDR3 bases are TGTGCCAGCAGTCCCAGGACAGGGGGGTTTACTGAAGCTTTCTTT.

The CDR3 region has the DNA TGCGCCAGCTTTTCCCGAATACTGGTTTCACCCCTCCACTTT. Translated, it gives CASFSRILVSPLHF. This sequence joins TRBV10-1 and TRBJ1-6; no clear D. Germline V CDR1 and CDR2: WNHNN, SYGVQD (reference sequence). V dropped 8 bases and J dropped 9 bases, with 17 bases sitting between them. This CDR3 spans 14 amino acids.

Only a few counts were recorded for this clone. The CDR3 sequence: CASSFELPDSNQPQHF. Written as DNA, the CDR3 is TGTGCCAGCAGTTTTGAACTCCCTGATAGCAATCAGCCCCAGCATTTT. The chain uses TRBV28 and TRBJ1-5; D call uncertain. This CDR3 region has 16 residues. Deletions cut 3 bases from V and 0 bases from J, with 12 bases between. Germline V gene lookup returns CDR1 MDHEN and CDR2 SYDVKM.

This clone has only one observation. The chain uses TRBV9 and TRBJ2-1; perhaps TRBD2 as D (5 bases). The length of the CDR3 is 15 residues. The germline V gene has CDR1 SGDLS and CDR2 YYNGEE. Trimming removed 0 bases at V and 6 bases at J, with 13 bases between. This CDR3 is CASSVGARVSNEQFF. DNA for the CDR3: TGTGCCAGCAGCGTAGGGGCGAGGGTCAGCAATGAGCAGTTCTTC.

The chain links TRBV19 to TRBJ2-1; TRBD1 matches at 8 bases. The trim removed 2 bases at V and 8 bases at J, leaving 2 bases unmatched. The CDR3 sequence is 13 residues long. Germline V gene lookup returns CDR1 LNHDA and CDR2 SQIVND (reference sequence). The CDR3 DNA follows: TGTGCCAGTAGTATAACAGGGGGATATGAGCAGTTCTTC. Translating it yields CASSITGGYEQFF.

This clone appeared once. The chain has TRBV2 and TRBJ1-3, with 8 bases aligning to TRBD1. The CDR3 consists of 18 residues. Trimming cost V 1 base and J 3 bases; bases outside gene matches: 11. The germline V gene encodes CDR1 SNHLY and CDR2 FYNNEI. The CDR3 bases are TGTGCCAGCAGTGAAGGGACCAGGGGGCCCAGCGGTGGAAACACCATATATTTT. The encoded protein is CASSEGTRGPSGGNTIYF.

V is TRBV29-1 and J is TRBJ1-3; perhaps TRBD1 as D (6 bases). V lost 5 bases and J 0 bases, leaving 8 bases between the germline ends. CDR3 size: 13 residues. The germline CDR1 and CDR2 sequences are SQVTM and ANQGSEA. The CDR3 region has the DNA TGCAGCGTTATGACAGGCTCTGGAAACACCATATATTTT. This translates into CSVMTGSGNTIYF.

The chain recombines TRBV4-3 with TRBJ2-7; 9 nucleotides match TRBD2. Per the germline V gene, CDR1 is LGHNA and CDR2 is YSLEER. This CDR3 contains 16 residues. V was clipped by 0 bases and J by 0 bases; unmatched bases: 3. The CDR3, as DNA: TGCGCCAGCAGCCAAGAGAGACTAGCGGACTCCTACGAGCAGTACTTC. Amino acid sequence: CASSQERLADSYEQYF.